What follows describes a single T cell receptor (beta chain). Clones were read by immunoSEQ multiplex PCR, and TCRdb kept only the in-frame ones, dropping some. This sample has about 230,000 clones, with approximately 88% found just once. Germline values: CDR1 SNHLY, CDR2 FYNNEI. Trimming stripped 2 bases from V and 4 bases from J, with 6 bases between. This CDR3 is 12 amino acids long. This specimen comes from a study of blood T cell repertoires in COVID-19. Overall study context: Acute-phase and convalescent COVID-19 samples originated in the United States, Italy and Spain. In each case, the material was cDNA or gDNA derived from T cells, B-cell-depleted T cells, or PBMCs.

Each participant's cohort was designated according to participant-reported clinical history. Someone with COVID-19 had been met by exposed participants within 2 weeks before study entry. The chain combines TRBV2 with TRBJ2-7; D gene ambiguous. This clonotype originated in a woman aged 25 to 39 who had been exposed to COVID-19. Sequenced material: PBMCs or T cells enriched from blood (not recorded which). DNA for the CDR3: TGTGCCAGCAGTGAACCTCCGTACGAGCAGTACTTC. Its protein product is CASSEPPYEQYF.